This T cell receptor beta chain was documented in a study of blood T cell repertoires in COVID-19. On the study more broadly: COVID-19 samples from acute and convalescent phases originated in the United States, Italy and Spain. From T cells, B-cell-depleted T cells, or PBMCs came the material, which was cDNA or gDNA.

Per the original data handling: Researchers report that nucleated cell counts were estimated from reference gene primer amplification. Sequencing was performed with immunoSEQ multiplex PCR; in TCRdb, only in-frame clones are kept and a portion is missing. The D gene and trimming were derived from the DNA, and the V and J assignments and clone size from that table. The sample carries some 120,000 clones, about nine tenths recorded once. CDR1 and CDR2 (germline): SGHTA, FQGNSA. Unmatched junction bases numbered 4, after V lost 4 bases and J lost 3 bases. There are 15 residues in the CDR3. The chain is built from TRBV7-2 and TRBJ1-2; TRBD1 matches at 11 bases. This sequence originates from a human donor with active COVID-19. The donor label of this sample is uncertain. Source material: peripheral blood. The CDR3 DNA reads TGTGCCAGCAGCTCAGGACAGGGGGCTTACTATGGCTACACCTTC. Encoded protein: CASSSGQGAYYGYTF.